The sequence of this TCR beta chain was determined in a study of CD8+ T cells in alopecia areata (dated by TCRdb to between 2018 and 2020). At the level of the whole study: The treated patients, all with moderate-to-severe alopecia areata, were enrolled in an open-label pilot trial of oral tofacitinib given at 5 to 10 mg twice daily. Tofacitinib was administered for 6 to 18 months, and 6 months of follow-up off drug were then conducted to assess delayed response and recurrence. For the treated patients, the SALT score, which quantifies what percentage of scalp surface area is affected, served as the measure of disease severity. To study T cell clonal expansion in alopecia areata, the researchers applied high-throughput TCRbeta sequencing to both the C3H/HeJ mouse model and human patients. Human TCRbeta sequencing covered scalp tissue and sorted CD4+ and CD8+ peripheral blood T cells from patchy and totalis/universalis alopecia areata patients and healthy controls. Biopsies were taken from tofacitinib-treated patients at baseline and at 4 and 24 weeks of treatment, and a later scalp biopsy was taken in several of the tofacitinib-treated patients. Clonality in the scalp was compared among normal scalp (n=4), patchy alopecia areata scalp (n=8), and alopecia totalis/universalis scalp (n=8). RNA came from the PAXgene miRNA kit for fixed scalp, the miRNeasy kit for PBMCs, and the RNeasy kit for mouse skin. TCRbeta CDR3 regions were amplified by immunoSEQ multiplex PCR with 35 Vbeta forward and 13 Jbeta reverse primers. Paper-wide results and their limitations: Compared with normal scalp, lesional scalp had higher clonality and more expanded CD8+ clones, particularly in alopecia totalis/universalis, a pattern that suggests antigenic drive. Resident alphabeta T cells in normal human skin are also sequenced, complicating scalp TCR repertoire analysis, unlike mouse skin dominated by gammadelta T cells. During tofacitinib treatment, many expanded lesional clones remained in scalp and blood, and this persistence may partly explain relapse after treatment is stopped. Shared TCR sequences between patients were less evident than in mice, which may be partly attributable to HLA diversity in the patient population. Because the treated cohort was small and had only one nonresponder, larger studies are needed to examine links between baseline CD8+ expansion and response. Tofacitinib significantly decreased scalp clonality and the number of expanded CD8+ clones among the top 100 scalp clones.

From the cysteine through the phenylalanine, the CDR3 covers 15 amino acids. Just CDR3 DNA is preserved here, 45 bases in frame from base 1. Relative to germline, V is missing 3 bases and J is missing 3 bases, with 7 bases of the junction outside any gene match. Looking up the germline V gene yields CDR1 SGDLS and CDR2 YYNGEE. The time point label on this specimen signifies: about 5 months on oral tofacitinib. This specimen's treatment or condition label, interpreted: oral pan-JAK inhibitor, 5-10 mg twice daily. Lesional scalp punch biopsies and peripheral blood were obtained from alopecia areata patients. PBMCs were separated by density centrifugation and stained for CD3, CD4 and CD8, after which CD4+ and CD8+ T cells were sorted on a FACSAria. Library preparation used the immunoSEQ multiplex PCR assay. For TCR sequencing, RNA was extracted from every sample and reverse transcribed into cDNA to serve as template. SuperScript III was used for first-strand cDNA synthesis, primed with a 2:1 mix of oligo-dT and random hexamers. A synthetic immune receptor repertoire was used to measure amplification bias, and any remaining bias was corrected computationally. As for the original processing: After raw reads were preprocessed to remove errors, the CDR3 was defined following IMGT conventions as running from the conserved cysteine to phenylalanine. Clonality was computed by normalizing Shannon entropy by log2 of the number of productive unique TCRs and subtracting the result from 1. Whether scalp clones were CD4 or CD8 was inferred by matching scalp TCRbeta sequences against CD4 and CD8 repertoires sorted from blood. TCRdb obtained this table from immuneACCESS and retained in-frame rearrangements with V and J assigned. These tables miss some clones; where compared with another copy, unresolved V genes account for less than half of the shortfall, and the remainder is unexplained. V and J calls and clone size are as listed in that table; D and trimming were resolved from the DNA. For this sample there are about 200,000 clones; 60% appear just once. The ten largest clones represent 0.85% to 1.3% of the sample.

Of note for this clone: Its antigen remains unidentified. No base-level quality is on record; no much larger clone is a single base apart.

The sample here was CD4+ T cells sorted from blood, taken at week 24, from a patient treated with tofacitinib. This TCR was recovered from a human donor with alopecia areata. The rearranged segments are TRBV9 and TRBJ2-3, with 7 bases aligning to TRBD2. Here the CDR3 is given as CASSATSGATDTQYF. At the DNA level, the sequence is TGTGCCAGCAGCGCAACGAGCGGGGCGACAGATACGCAGTATTTT.